The rows below give T cell receptor beta chains drawn from one sample of a study of blood T cell repertoires in COVID-19. TCRdb keeps only in-frame clones here, not all; method: immunoSEQ multiplex PCR. The sample contains around 200,000 clones, about nine tenths of which appear only once. Sequenced material: peripheral blood. These receptors came from a woman in her forties or fifties with acute or convalescent COVID-19. The CDR3 runs from the conserved cysteine through the conserved F or W. Each record gives: CDR3 protein, J gene, V gene.

CDR3: CSAETVPLSAEAFF
J: TRBJ1-1
V: TRBV29-1

CDR3: CASSVDSGNTIYF
J: TRBJ1-3
V: TRBV5-1

CDR3: CSVPQWTSGGDEQFF
J: TRBJ2-1
V: TRBV29-1

CDR3: CASSAMTGFNEQFF
J: TRBJ2-1
V: TRBV9

CDR3: CASSQEGAAPFF
J: TRBJ2-1
V: TRBV4-3

CDR3: CASSYRGQARTEAFF
J: TRBJ1-1
V: TRBV6-2/TRBV6-3

CDR3: CASSLNGAGARGYGYTF
J: TRBJ1-2
V: TRBV7-3

CDR3: CASSSSTDTQYF
J: TRBJ2-3
V: TRBV6-5

CDR3: CASSLGGAGGPSDTQYF
J: TRBJ2-3
V: TRBV5-6

CDR3: CASSRQGASYEQYF
J: TRBJ2-7
V: TRBV18

CDR3: CASSQEAGGRDTQYF
J: TRBJ2-3
V: TRBV4-2

CDR3: CASSLLAGLVDTQYF
J: TRBJ2-3
V: TRBV7-2

CDR3: CASSMAGGPWAEAFF
J: TRBJ1-1
V: TRBV19

CDR3: CASSISTGGAPPYEQYF
J: TRBJ2-7
V: TRBV19

CDR3: CASRRKGTERGDEQFF
J: TRBJ2-1
V: TRBV7-9

CDR3: CATRGDTQYF
J: TRBJ2-3
V: TRBV19

CDR3: CASSLSGQKLTEAFF
J: TRBJ1-1
V: TRBV5-1

CDR3: CATSLQGFNGYTF
J: TRBJ1-2
V: TRBV24-1

CDR3: CASSLGVGETQYF
J: TRBJ2-5
V: TRBV12-3/TRBV12-4

CDR3: CATAGTEGNQPQHF
J: TRBJ1-5
V: TRBV24-1

CDR3: CASNPSGSTDTQYF
J: TRBJ2-3
V: TRBV7-9

CDR3: CASSDTYGTGSYGYTF
J: TRBJ1-2
V: TRBV6-4

CDR3: CASSLGTASYYGYTF
J: TRBJ1-2
V: TRBV11-2

CDR3: CASSQDWGQNTEAFF
J: TRBJ1-1
V: TRBV4-2

CDR3: CASSSGQASNQPQHF
J: TRBJ1-5
V: TRBV27

CDR3: CASSLLGQGNDQPQHF
J: TRBJ1-5
V: TRBV7-8

CDR3: CASSEFAGDYSTDTQYF
J: TRBJ2-3
V: TRBV25-1

CDR3: CASSDSVGSTGELFF
J: TRBJ2-2
V: TRBV10-1

CDR3: CASSLTSGGVHEQFF
J: TRBJ2-1
V: TRBV5-1

CDR3: CASSYREGEIYGYTF
J: TRBJ1-2
V: TRBV6-5

CDR3: CASSPGEGAGFYEQYF
J: TRBJ2-7
V: TRBV6-2/TRBV6-3

CDR3: CASRQDSNYGYTF
J: TRBJ1-2
V: TRBV5-5

CDR3: CARSLFLLALSYEQYF
J: TRBJ2-7
V: TRBV5-3